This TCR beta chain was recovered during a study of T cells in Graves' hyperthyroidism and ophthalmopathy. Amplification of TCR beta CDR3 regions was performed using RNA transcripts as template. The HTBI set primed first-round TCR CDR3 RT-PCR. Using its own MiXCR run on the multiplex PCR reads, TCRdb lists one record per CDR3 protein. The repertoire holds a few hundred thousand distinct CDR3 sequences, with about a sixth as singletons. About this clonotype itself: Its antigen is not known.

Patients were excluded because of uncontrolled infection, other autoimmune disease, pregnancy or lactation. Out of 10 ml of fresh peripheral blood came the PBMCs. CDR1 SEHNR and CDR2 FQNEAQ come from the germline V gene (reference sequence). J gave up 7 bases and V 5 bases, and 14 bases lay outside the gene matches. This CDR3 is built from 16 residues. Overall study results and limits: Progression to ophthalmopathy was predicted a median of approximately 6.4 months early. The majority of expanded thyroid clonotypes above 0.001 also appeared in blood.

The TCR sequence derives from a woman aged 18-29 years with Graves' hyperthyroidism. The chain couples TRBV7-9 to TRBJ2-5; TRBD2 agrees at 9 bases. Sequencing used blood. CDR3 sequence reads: CASSTWDSGSLRTQYF. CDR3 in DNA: TGTGCCAGCAGCACCTGGGATAGCGGGAGTTTGAGGACCCAGTACTTC.